The 26 T cell receptor beta chains reported below all come from one sample, sequenced in a study of OX40 agonist ivuxolimab in advanced cancers. Library creation used the immunoSEQ multiplex PCR assay. In TCRdb, the immuneACCESS table is reduced to in-frame sequences with V and J assigned. These tables do not hold every clone; where another copy was compared, an unresolved V gene accounts for under half, and the others remain unexplained. The sample profile shows tens of thousands of clones; about four fifths of them were found once. The top ten constitute 5.5% to 6% of the sample. The material sequenced was CD4+ or CD8+ T cells sorted from blood, taken in a trial of the OX40 agonist ivuxolimab. The receptor set was obtained from an adult with an advanced solid tumor such as melanoma, head and neck, liver or kidney cancer.

The chain has TRBV7-6 and TRBJ2-5; the match to TRBD2 covers 7 bases. The germline V gene has CDR1 SGHVS and CDR2 FNYEAQ. There are 15 residues in the CDR3. J gave up 1 base and V 5 bases, and 7 bases lay outside the gene matches. The CDR3 is CASSDDLAVQETQYF. The DNA of the CDR3 is TGTGCCAGCAGCGACGATCTAGCGGTCCAAGAGACCCAGTACTTC.

This clone is classed as medium-sized. V gene TRBV4-1 combines with J gene TRBJ1-1, with D uncertain. Per the germline V gene, CDR1 is MGHRA and CDR2 is YSYEKL. Trimming stripped 4 bases from V and 4 bases from J, with 19 bases between. CDR3 length: 16 amino acids. This CDR3 is CASSRKPAEYSTEAFF. In DNA, the CDR3 is TGCGCCAGCAGCCGAAAGCCGGCAGAGTATAGCACTGAAGCTTTCTTT.

V usage is TRBV7-2 and J usage is TRBJ2-1; D may be TRBD1 or TRBD2 (5 bases each). V was cut by 1 base and J by 1 base, with 11 bases left in between. The germline V gene encodes CDR1 SGHTA and CDR2 FQGNSA. There are 16 residues in the CDR3. This chain's CDR3 is CASSLGRWGSYNEQFF. CDR3 DNA sequence: TGTGCCAGCAGCTTAGGGCGATGGGGGTCCTACAATGAGCAGTTCTTC.

The gene calls are TRBV29-1 and TRBJ2-3; D is uncertain. Trimming removed 4 bases at V and 0 bases at J, with 11 bases between. CDR3 size: 14 residues. Germline CDR1 SQVTM, CDR2 ANQGSEA. The CDR3: CSVAQITSTDTQYF. CDR3 coding DNA: TGCAGCGTTGCCCAAATCACTAGCACAGATACGCAGTATTTT.

This clone has a single count. The V gene is TRBV4-3, the J gene TRBJ2-2, with TRBD2 matching 7 bases. The germline CDR1 and CDR2 sequences are LGHNA and YSLEER. The CDR3 consists of 15 residues. J was trimmed by 4 bases and V by 0 bases; bases with no gene match: 2. The CDR3 bases are TGCGCCAGCAGCCAAGATTCGGGGGGCACCGGGGAGCTGTTTTTT. This translates into CASSQDSGGTGELFF.

The V gene is TRBV4-1, the J gene TRBJ2-1; 7 nucleotides agree with TRBD2. From germline, CDR1 is MGHRA and CDR2 YSYEKL. J was trimmed by 3 bases and V by 1 base; bases with no gene match: 15. The CDR3 covers 19 residues. The CDR3 DNA sequence: TGCGCCAGCAGCCAAGGCCGGACGAGAGCGGGGAATGACTACAATGAGCAGTTCTTC. It encodes CASSQGRTRAGNDYNEQFF.

V gene TRBV7-9 combines with J gene TRBJ2-7, with D maybe TRBD2 (6 bases). Trimming left V 0 bases short and J 3 bases short, with 12 bases between. Per germline, CDR1 SEHNR and CDR2 FQNEAQ (reference sequence). This CDR3 contains 15 residues. CDR3 DNA sequence: TGTGCCAGCAGCTTAGCGAACGCGGAGGGCTACGAGCAGTACTTC. Encoded protein: CASSLANAEGYEQYF.

J is TRBJ2-5 and V is TRBV29-1; no clear D gene. Trimming shortened V by 0 bases and J by 1 base, and 9 bases separated the two germline ends. The CDR3 extends over 14 amino acids. From germline, CDR1 is SQVTM and CDR2 ANQGSEA. The CDR3 nucleotides read TGCAGCGTTGAAGAATGGAGCATCCAAGAGACCCAGTACTTC. Translating it yields CSVEEWSIQETQYF.

This clone was observed a single time. V and J are TRBV6-4 and TRBJ2-7, with TRBD2 matching over 15 bases. Germline lookup yields CDR1 MRHNA and CDR2 SNTAGT. This CDR3 spans 16 amino acids. V shed 8 bases, J shed 2 bases, and the junction held 7 bases outside the gene matches. CDR3 residues: CASGRTSGGATYEQYV. The CDR3 DNA sequence: TGTGCCAGCGGACGGACTAGCGGGGGGGCCACCTACGAGCAGTACGTC.

This clone was observed once. The rearrangement uses TRBV30 and TRBJ1-1; tentatively, D is TRBD1 (5 bases). V lost 0 bases to trimming and J lost 11 bases, with 19 bases between them. The CDR3 is 14 amino acids. CDR1 is GTSNPN and CDR2 is SVGIG in the germline V gene (reference sequence). The CDR3 sequence: CAWSVRAVGVRAFF. CDR3 DNA: TGTGCCTGGAGTGTAAGGGCGGTGGGGGTGAGGGCTTTCTTT.

This clone was seen a single time. This chain connects TRBV28 to TRBJ2-5; tentative D call: TRBD2 (5 bases). The tail of the sequence fits TRBJ2-7 better, so the J call may be wrong. CDR1 and CDR2 from the germline V gene are MDHEN and SYDVKM. The CDR3 is 15 residues long. Written as DNA, the CDR3 is TGTGCCAGCAGTTTATCTTTTGGGGAGACCTACGAGCAGTACTTC. It specifies CASSLSFGETYEQYF.

The chain recombines TRBV6-6 with TRBJ1-2; D is perhaps TRBD1 (5 bases). V was trimmed by 6 bases and J by 5 bases, leaving 16 bases between them. This CDR3 has 14 residues. Germline CDR1 reads MNHNY; CDR2 reads SVGAGI (reference sequence). The CDR3 sequence: CASSLWGGGYGYTF. Here the CDR3 DNA reads TGTGCCAGCAGCCTATGGGGGGGTGGGTATGGCTACACCTTC.

The chain links TRBV7-2 to TRBJ2-7; 9 positions agree with TRBD1. With 3 bases clipped from V and 6 bases from J, the junction kept 3 bases outside the gene matches. CDR1 is SGHTA and CDR2 is FQGNSA in the germline V gene. CDR3 length equals 13 residues. CDR3 amino acids: CASSFATGGEQYF. CDR3 coding DNA: TGTGCCAGCAGCTTCGCGACAGGGGGCGAGCAGTACTTC.

V and J are TRBV9 and TRBJ2-2; D may be TRBD1 or TRBD2 (6 bases each). The V end was cut by 0 bases, the J end by 1 base, with 7 bases between. The length of the CDR3 is 15 residues. Per germline, CDR1 SGDLS and CDR2 YYNGEE. CDR3: CASSVEGGNTGELFF. In DNA, the CDR3 is TGTGCCAGCAGCGTAGAGGGGGGGAACACCGGGGAGCTGTTTTTT.

The chain recombines TRBV28 with TRBJ2-5, with D perhaps matching TRBD2 (6 bases). This CDR3 is built from 14 residues. Deletions cut 8 bases from V and 5 bases from J, with 18 bases between. The germline V gene encodes CDR1 MDHEN and CDR2 SYDVKM. This CDR3 is CASCAYGGWETQYF. The DNA of the CDR3 is TGTGCCAGCTGCGCGTACGGGGGATGGGAGACCCAGTACTTC.

The chain links TRBV15 to TRBJ1-1; D gene uncertain. Trimming pared 3 bases from V and 5 bases from J, leaving 19 bases between. The CDR3 consists of 16 residues. Germline values: CDR1 LNHNV, CDR2 YYDKDF (reference sequence). CDR3 DNA sequence: TGTGCCACCAGCAGTGCCCTCCACGGGCTGCGGACTGAAGCTTTCTTT. This sequence encodes CATSSALHGLRTEAFF.

This chain uses TRBV18 with TRBJ2-1; D is unclear. Germline V lookup: CDR1 KGHSH, CDR2 LQKENI. V lost 2 bases and J lost 8, with 16 bases in between. The CDR3 runs 15 residues. CDR3: CASSPLSKSSDEQFF. Here the CDR3 DNA reads TGTGCCAGCTCACCATTAAGCAAGTCATCAGATGAGCAGTTCTTC. Complete variable domain (other parts from reference TRBV18 and TRBJ2-1): NAGVMQNPRHLVRRRGQEARLRCSPMKGHSHVYWYRQLPEEGLKFMVYLQKENIIDESGMPKERFSAEFPKEGPSILRIQQVVRGDSAAYFCASSPLSKSSDEQFFGPGTRLTVL.

This rearrangement joins TRBV5-1 to TRBJ2-2; tentative D call: TRBD2 (6 bases). Germline-derived CDR1 and CDR2 are SGHRS and YFSETQ. Trimming took 0 bases from V and 1 from J, leaving 7 bases between them. The CDR3 totals 15 residues. The CDR3 loop reads CASSLVGGNTGELFF. The CDR3 DNA sequence: TGCGCCAGCAGCTTGGTCGGGGGGAACACCGGGGAGCTGTTTTTT.

The rearrangement joins TRBV6-5 to TRBJ2-5; D could derive from TRBD1 or TRBD2 (5 bases each). Germline loops: CDR1 MNHEY, CDR2 SVGAGI. The CDR3 has 13 residues. Trimming stripped 5 bases from V and 5 bases from J, with 12 bases between. The CDR3, as DNA: TGTGCCAGCAGTCCCGGGGCCCCGGAGACCCAGTACTTC. Translating it yields CASSPGAPETQYF.

This CDR3 is CASSRDRGGRSNTGELFF. The CDR3 bases are TGTGCCAGCAGTCGTGACAGGGGAGGACGGTCGAACACCGGGGAGCTGTTTTTT. The chain combines TRBV9 with TRBJ2-2; 8 bases map to TRBD1. Germline CDR1 and CDR2: SGDLS and YYNGEE. The CDR3 extends over 18 amino acids. Trimming at V came to 5 bases and at J to 0 bases, leaving 12 bases not matched to a gene.

This rearrangement joins TRBV13 to TRBJ2-7, with 8 bases fitting TRBD1. Trimming at V came to 5 bases and at J to 0 bases, leaving 3 bases not matched to a gene. The CDR3 runs 14 residues. Germline V gene data show CDR1 as PRHDT and CDR2 as FYEKMQ (reference sequence). The CDR3 reads CASSPQGASYEQYF. CDR3 DNA sequence: TGTGCCAGCAGCCCCCAGGGGGCCTCCTACGAGCAGTACTTC. The full variable domain, completed using reference TRBV13 and TRBJ2-7, is AAGVIQSPRHLIKEKRETATLKCYPIPRHDTVYWYQQGPGQDPQFLISFYEKMQSDKGSIPDRFSAQQFSDYHSELNMSSLELGDSALYFCASSPQGASYEQYFGPGTRLTVT.

The chain carries TRBV11-1 and TRBJ2-4; a possible D gene is TRBD1 (5 bases). V was shortened by 2 bases and J by 2 bases, with 7 bases between the two germline ends. Germline values: CDR1 SGHAT, CDR2 FQDESV (reference sequence). This CDR3 comprises 14 residues. CDR3 sequence: CASSLSGTKNIQYF. The CDR3 DNA follows: TGTGCCAGCAGCTTATCAGGGACCAAAAACATTCAGTACTTC. Drawing the rest from reference TRBV11-1 and TRBJ2-4, the complete variable domain is EAEVAQSPRYKITEKSQAVAFWCDPISGHATLYWYRQILGQGPELLVQFQDESVVDDSQLPKDRFSAERLKGVDSTLKIQPAELGDSAMYLCASSLSGTKNIQYFGAGTRLSVL.

The chain recombines TRBV25-1 with TRBJ1-5; 8 nucleotides line up with TRBD1. The CDR3 is made up of 14 amino acids. The germline V gene has CDR1 MGHDK and CDR2 SYGVNS. V shed 8 bases, J shed 5 bases, and the junction held 8 bases outside the gene matches. In DNA, the CDR3 is TGTGCCAGCCTTCCGGGACAGGCCTATCAGCCCCAGCATTTT. Its protein product is CASLPGQAYQPQHF.

V is TRBV7-6 and J is TRBJ2-5; 8 bases line up with TRBD1. V shed 5 bases, J shed 11 bases, and the junction held 13 bases outside the gene matches. Germline CDR1 is SGHVS and CDR2 is FNYEAQ. The CDR3 loop spans 14 amino acids. The CDR3 bases are TGTGCCAGCAGCCAGATGACTCAACAGGGGGAGCAGTACTTC. Its translation is CASSQMTQQGEQYF.

This clone was seen a single time. The rearrangement joins TRBV5-1 to TRBJ2-2, with 8 bases aligning to TRBD2. CDR1 SGHRS and CDR2 YFSETQ come from the germline V gene. V lost 6 bases to trimming and J lost 3 bases; unmatched junction nucleotides: 10. The CDR3 spans 16 residues. CDR3 sequence: CASKGDGLAHTGELFF. Here the CDR3 DNA reads TGCGCCAGCAAGGGAGACGGACTAGCCCACACCGGGGAGCTGTTTTTT.

The sample holds one count of this clone. The chain is built from TRBV7-2 and TRBJ2-5; D is tentatively TRBD1 or TRBD2 (5 bases each). The germline V gene has CDR1 SGHTA and CDR2 FQGNSA. Trimming left V 5 bases short and J 2 bases short, with 18 bases between. The CDR3 loop spans 16 amino acids. The CDR3, as DNA: TGTGCCAGCAGCCCCCTCGGGGCGGGTATGCAAGAGACCCAGTACTTC. Protein: CASSPLGAGMQETQYF.